These 20 T cell receptor beta chains share one sample of origin, sequenced in a study of control samples from healthy donors and cancer patients. Measured with immunoSEQ multiplex PCR; TCRdb has only the in-frame clones, and not every one. The ten most abundant clones cover less than 2.5% of a sample with fewer than 200,000 clones. Input material: blood. Every receptor here comes from a woman in her twenties or thirties in good health.

The chain joins TRBV4-3 to TRBJ1-2, with TRBD1 identical over 9 bases. In germline, CDR1 is LGHNA, CDR2 YSLEER. V gave up 0 bases and J gave up 0 bases; unmatched junction bases: 8. CDR3 length: 18 residues. The CDR3 loop is CASSQDQMRTGANYGYTF. For the CDR3, the DNA is TGCGCCAGCAGCCAAGATCAGATGAGGACAGGGGCTAACTATGGCTACACCTTC.

The CDR3 coding sequence is TGTGCCAGCAGCCCGCTCGCCCGGGGGTCCACCGGGGAGCTGTTTTTT. This encodes CASSPLARGSTGELFF. V and J are TRBV11-3 and TRBJ2-2; perhaps TRBD2 as D (6 bases). From germline, CDR1 is SGHNT and CDR2 YENEEA. Trimming removed 5 bases from V and 4 bases from J, with 17 bases in between. The CDR3 is 16 residues long.

This rearrangement joins TRBV6-1 to TRBJ2-6; tentative D call: TRBD1 (5 bases). The CDR3 length is 15 residues. CDR1 is MNHNS and CDR2 is SASEGT in the germline V gene. The V gene lost 3 bases and the J gene lost 2 bases, with 8 bases spanning the gap. The chain's CDR3 is CASSEGRPGANVLTF. Here the CDR3 DNA reads TGTGCCAGCAGTGAGGGGCGCCCTGGGGCCAACGTCCTGACTTTC.

The chain has TRBV5-1 and TRBJ2-7; D is uncertain. The germline gives CDR1 SGHRS, CDR2 YFSETQ. V lost 0 bases and J 6 bases, leaving 10 bases between the germline ends. The CDR3 totals 13 residues. CDR3 coding DNA: TGCGCCAGCAGCTTGGGGGGTTCCGGCGAGCAGTACTTC. Its translation: CASSLGGSGEQYF.

The gene calls are TRBV7-3 and TRBJ1-1, with D possibly being TRBD1 (5 bases). Trimming removed 5 bases at V and 3 bases at J, with 13 bases between. The CDR3 covers 14 residues. Germline CDR1 is SGHTA and CDR2 is FQGTGA. The CDR3 DNA is TGTGCCAGCAGCCTCGGATCGGGGGACACTGAAGCTTTCTTT. Protein sequence: CASSLGSGDTEAFF.

The V gene is TRBV6-5, the J gene TRBJ2-1; D gene uncertain. This CDR3 region has 15 residues. CDR1 and CDR2 from the germline V gene are MNHEY and SVGAGI. The V gene lost 6 bases and the J gene lost 0 bases, with 12 bases spanning the gap. The CDR3 DNA is TGTGCCAGCAGGTCCGCGTTCCCCTCCTACAATGAGCAGTTCTTC. Translating it yields CASRSAFPSYNEQFF.

This chain uses TRBV5-1 with TRBJ1-1; no clear D gene. CDR1 and CDR2 from the germline V gene are SGHRS and YFSETQ. This CDR3 is built from 12 residues. Trimming stripped 2 bases from V and 8 bases from J, with 10 bases between. The CDR3 bases are TGCGCCAGCAGCTTTGGGCCCCAGGAAGCTTTCTTT. Its protein is CASSFGPQEAFF.

The chain uses TRBV27 and TRBJ1-5; 8 bases fit TRBD1. Germline V gene lookup returns CDR1 MNHEY and CDR2 SMNVEV (reference sequence). V was clipped by 5 bases and J by 5 bases; unmatched bases: 5. This CDR3 is built from 14 residues. DNA of the CDR3: TGTGCCAGCAGTCCCGACAGGGGCTATCAGCCCCAGCATTTT. It encodes CASSPDRGYQPQHF.

This chain uses TRBV4-3 with TRBJ1-6; TRBD1 matches at 8 bases. The CDR3 has 17 residues. V was clipped by 1 base and J by 9 bases; unmatched bases: 11. Germline values: CDR1 LGHNA, CDR2 YSLEER. In DNA form, the CDR3 reads TGCGCCAGCAGCCAAGGGAGGGGTACAGGGGGGGGTTCACCCCTCCACTTT. This gives the protein CASSQGRGTGGGSPLHF.

This chain joins TRBV4-3 and TRBJ1-5; the match to TRBD1 covers 10 bases. This CDR3 comprises 17 residues. Trimming took 0 bases from V and 5 from J; bases not matched to a gene: 7. The germline V gene encodes CDR1 LGHNA and CDR2 YSLEER. The CDR3 DNA sequence: TGCGCCAGCAGCCAAGATTGGGGACAGGGGTCTTATCAGCCCCAGCATTTT. It yields the protein CASSQDWGQGSYQPQHF.

This rearrangement joins TRBV12-3 or TRBV12-4 to TRBJ2-1; no clear D gene. CDR3 length: 13 residues. V was clipped by 5 bases and J by 5 bases, with 10 bases between them. The CDR3 here is CASSPGLHNEQFF. CDR3 DNA sequence: TGTGCCAGCAGTCCGGGCCTCCACAATGAGCAGTTCTTC.

The chain is built from TRBV7-9 and TRBJ2-7; TRBD2 agrees at 10 bases. The V gene's germline CDR1 is SEHNR and CDR2 FQNEAQ (reference sequence). The CDR3 has 16 amino acids. V dropped 0 bases and J dropped 6; count of bases not matched to a gene: 8. The CDR3 region is CASSLARERGGLEQYF. DNA for the CDR3: TGTGCCAGCAGCTTAGCGCGGGAGCGGGGGGGCCTCGAGCAGTACTTC.

The CDR3 sequence is CASSLADRVRPDTQYF. The CDR3, as DNA: TGTGCCAGCAGTTTGGCGGACAGGGTTCGGCCAGATACGCAGTATTTT. The V call is TRBV27, the J call TRBJ2-3; 8 nucleotides agree with TRBD1. Germline V lookup: CDR1 MNHEY, CDR2 SMNVEV (reference sequence). The CDR3 length is 16 residues. V trimming: 3 bases; J trimming: 4 bases; junction bases outside the gene matches: 9.

V is TRBV4-2 and J is TRBJ1-4; D not certain. V was trimmed by 1 base and J by 4 bases, leaving 7 bases between them. Germline CDR1 and CDR2: LGHNA and YNFKEQ. The CDR3 spans 14 residues. The CDR3 reads CASSQADVNEKLFF. In DNA form, the CDR3 reads TGTGCCAGCAGCCAAGCTGACGTTAATGAAAAACTGTTTTTT.

CDR3 residues: CASSLDLGRGHNYGYTF. The CDR3 DNA follows: TGTGCCAGCAGCTTAGATCTCGGCAGGGGCCATAACTATGGCTACACCTTC. V usage is TRBV7-2 and J usage is TRBJ1-2, with D perhaps matching TRBD1 (6 bases). The CDR3 spans 17 residues. In germline, CDR1 is SGHTA, CDR2 FQGNSA. The ends were cut back, 1 base at V and 1 base at J, with 16 bases in the middle.

This chain joins TRBV4-1 and TRBJ2-5; D is unresolved. In germline, CDR1 is MGHRA, CDR2 YSYEKL. Between the trimmed V and J ends, which lost 4 bases and 4 bases, there was a span of 16 bases. The length of the CDR3 is 15 residues. CDR3 in amino acids: CASSPKDSFRETQYF. CDR3 in DNA: TGCGCCAGCAGCCCCAAAGATAGCTTTAGAGAGACCCAGTACTTC.

This chain connects TRBV7-6 to TRBJ1-4, with 7 bases that match TRBD1. CDR1 SGHVS and CDR2 FNYEAQ come from the germline V gene. J was trimmed by 13 bases and V by 2 bases; bases with no gene match: 7. The CDR3 consists of 13 residues. The CDR3 DNA sequence: TGTGCCAGCAGCTTAAGGACAGGTCGTCGACTGTTTTTT. Its protein product is CASSLRTGRRLFF. Together with reference TRBV7-6 and TRBJ1-4, the CDR3 gives the full variable domain: GAGVSQSPRYKVTKRGQDVALRCDPISGHVSLYWYRQALGQGPEFLTYFNYEAQQDKSGLPNDRFSAERPEGSISTLTIQRTEQRDSAMYRCASSLRTGRRLFFGSGTQLSVL.

This chain connects TRBV6-5 to TRBJ1-2; 10 nucleotides match TRBD1. The V gene's germline CDR1 is MNHEY and CDR2 SVGAGI. CDR3 length equals 15 residues. The V gene end was trimmed by 7 bases and the J gene end by 7 bases; junction bases not matched to a gene: 12. CDR3 sequence (DNA): TGTGCCAGCACCGGGACAGGGGATATATTAGGTGGCTACACCTTC. It specifies CASTGTGDILGGYTF.

The CDR3 sequence: CASRTGPDTQYF. CDR3 in DNA: TGTGCCAGCCGGACAGGACCAGATACGCAGTATTTT. The genes are TRBV28 and TRBJ2-3, with 7 bases that match TRBD1. The J segment lost 4 bases and the V segment lost 8 bases, leaving 3 bases of the junction unmatched. Germline-derived CDR1 and CDR2 are MDHEN and SYDVKM. The CDR3 totals 12 residues.

The rearrangement links TRBV3-1 (or the pseudogene TRBV3-2) to TRBJ2-2, with 8 bases identical to TRBD1. Germline trimming cut 1 base from V and 12 bases from J; bases unmatched to any gene: 10. The CDR3 has 15 amino acids. The germline V gene has CDR1 LGHDT and CDR2 YNNKEL (reference sequence). The CDR3 DNA follows: TGTGCCAGCAGCCAAGTCCTGACAGGGGCTCAGAAGCTGTTTTTT. It specifies CASSQVLTGAQKLFF.